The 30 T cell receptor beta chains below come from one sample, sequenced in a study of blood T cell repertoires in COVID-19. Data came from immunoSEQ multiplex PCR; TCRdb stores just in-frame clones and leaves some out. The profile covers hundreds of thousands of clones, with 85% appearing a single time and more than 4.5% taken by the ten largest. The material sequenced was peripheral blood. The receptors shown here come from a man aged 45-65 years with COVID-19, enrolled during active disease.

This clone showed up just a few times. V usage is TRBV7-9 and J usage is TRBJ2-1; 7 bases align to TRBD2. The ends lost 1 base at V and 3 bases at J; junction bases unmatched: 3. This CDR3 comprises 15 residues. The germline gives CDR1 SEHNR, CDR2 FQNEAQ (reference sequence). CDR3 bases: TGTGCCAGCAGCTTAGGAGGGACTAACTACAATGAGCAGTTCTTC. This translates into CASSLGGTNYNEQFF. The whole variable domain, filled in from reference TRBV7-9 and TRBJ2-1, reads DTGVSQNPRHKITKRGQNVTFRCDPISEHNRLYWYRQTLGQGPEFLTYFQNEAQLEKSRLLSDRFSAERPKGSFSTLEIQRTEQGDSAMYLCASSLGGTNYNEQFFGPGTRLTVL.

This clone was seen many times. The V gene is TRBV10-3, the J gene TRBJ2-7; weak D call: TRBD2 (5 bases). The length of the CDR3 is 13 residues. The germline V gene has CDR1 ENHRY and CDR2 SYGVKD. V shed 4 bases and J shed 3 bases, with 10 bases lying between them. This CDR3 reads CAISALTSYEQYF. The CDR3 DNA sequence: TGTGCCATCAGTGCCCTTACTAGCTACGAGCAGTACTTC.

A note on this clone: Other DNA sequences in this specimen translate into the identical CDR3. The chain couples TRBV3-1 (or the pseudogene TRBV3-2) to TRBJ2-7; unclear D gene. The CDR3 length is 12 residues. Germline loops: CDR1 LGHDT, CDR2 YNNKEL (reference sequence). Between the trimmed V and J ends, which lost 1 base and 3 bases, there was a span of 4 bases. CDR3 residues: CASSQGGYEQYF. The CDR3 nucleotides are TGTGCCAGCAGCCAAGGCGGCTACGAGCAGTACTTC.

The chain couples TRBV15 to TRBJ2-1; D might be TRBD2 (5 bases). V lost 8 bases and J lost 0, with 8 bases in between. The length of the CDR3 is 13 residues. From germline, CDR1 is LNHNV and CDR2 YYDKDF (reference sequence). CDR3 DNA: TGTGCCACCCGGGGTAGCTCCTACAATGAGCAGTTCTTC. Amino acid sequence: CATRGSSYNEQFF.

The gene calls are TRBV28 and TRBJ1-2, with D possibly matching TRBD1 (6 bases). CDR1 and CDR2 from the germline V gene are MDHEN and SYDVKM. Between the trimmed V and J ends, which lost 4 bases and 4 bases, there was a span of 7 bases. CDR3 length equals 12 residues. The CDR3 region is CASSWTAYGYTF. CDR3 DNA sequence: TGTGCCAGCAGTTGGACAGCCTATGGCTACACCTTC.

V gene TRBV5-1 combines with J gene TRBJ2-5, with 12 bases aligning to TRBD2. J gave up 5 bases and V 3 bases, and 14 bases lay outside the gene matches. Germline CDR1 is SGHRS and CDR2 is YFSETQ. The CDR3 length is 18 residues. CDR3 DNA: TGCGCCAGCAGCTCGATTGGGACTAGCGGGTGGTTCGGGGAGACCCAGTACTTC. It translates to CASSSIGTSGWFGETQYF. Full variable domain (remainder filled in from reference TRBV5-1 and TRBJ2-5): KAGVTQTPRYLIKTRGQQVTLSCSPISGHRSVSWYQQTPGQGLQFLFEYFSETQRNKGNFPGRFSGRQFSNSRSEMNVSTLELGDSALYLCASSSIGTSGWFGETQYFGPGTRLLVL.

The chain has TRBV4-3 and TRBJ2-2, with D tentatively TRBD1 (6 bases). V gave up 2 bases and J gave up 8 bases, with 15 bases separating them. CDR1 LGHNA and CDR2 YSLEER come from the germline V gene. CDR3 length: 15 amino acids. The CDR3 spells CASSQRRQDLGELFF. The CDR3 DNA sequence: TGCGCCAGCAGCCAACGCCGACAGGATCTTGGGGAGCTGTTTTTT.

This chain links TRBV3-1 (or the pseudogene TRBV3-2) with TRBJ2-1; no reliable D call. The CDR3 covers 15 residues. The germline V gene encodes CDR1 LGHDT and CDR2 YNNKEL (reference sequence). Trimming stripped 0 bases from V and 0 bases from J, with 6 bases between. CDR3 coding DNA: TGTGCCAGCAGCCAAGATCTAGGCTCCTACAATGAGCAGTTCTTC. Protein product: CASSQDLGSYNEQFF.

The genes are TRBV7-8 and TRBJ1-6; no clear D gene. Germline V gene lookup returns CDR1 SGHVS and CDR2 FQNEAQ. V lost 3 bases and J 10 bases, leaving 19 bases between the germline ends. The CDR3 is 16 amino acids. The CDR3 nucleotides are TGTGCCAGCAGCTTGGCCCACAGCGGACTAATCTCACCCCTCCACTTT. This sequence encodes CASSLAHSGLISPLHF.

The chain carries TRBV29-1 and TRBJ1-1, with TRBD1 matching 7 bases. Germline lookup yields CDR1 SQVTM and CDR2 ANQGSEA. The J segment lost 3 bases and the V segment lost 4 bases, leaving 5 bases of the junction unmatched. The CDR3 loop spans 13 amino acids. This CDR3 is CSVVRQGYTEAFF. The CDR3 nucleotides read TGCAGCGTTGTAAGACAGGGCTACACTGAAGCTTTCTTT.

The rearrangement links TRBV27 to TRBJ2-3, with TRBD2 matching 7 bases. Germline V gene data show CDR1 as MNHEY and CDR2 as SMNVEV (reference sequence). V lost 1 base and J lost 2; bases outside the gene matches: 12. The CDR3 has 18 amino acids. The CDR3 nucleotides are TGTGCCAGCAGTTTATATTCAGAACTAGCGTGGCACACAGATACGCAGTATTTT. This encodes CASSLYSELAWHTDTQYF.

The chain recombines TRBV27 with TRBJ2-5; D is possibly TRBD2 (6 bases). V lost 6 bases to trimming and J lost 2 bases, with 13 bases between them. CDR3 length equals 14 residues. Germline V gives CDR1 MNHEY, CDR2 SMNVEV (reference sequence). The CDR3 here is CASSLRERQETQYF. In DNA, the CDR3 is TGTGCCAGCAGCCTCCGGGAGAGACAAGAGACCCAGTACTTC.

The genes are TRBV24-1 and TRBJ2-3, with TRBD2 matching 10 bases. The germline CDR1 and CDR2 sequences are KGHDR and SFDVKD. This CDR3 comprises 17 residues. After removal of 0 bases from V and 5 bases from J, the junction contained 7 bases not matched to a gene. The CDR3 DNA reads TGTGCCACCAGTGATTTGCCGGCTAGCGGGGGAATAGATACGCAGTATTTT. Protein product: CATSDLPASGGIDTQYF.

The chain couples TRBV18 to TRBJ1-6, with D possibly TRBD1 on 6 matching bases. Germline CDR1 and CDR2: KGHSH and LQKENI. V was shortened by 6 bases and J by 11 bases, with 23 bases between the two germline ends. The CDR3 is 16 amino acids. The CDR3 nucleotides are TGTGCCAGCTCCCCGCGGGGGGCAGGCTCGCTGACACCCCTCCACTTT. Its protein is CASSPRGAGSLTPLHF.

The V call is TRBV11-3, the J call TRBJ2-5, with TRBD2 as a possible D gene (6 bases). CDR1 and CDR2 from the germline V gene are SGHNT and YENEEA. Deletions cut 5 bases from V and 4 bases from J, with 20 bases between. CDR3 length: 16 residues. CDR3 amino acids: CASSPGRLAFGETQYF. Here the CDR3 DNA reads TGTGCCAGCAGCCCCGGCAGGCTAGCGTTTGGAGAGACCCAGTACTTC.

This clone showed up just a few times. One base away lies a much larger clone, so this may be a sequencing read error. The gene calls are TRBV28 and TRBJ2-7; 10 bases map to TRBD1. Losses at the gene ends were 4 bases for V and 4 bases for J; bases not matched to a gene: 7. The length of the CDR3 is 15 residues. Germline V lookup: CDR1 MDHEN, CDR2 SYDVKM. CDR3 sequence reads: CASSSPTGGVYEQYF. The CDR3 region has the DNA TGTGCCAGCAGTTCCCCGACAGGGGGCGTTTACGAGCAGTACTTC.

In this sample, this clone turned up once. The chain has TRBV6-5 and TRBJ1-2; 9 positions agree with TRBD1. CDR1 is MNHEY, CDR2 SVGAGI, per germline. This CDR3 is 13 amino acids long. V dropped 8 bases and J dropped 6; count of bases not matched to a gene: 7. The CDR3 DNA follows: TGTGCCAGCCGAGGGACAGGGCTAAATGGCTACACCTTC. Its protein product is CASRGTGLNGYTF.

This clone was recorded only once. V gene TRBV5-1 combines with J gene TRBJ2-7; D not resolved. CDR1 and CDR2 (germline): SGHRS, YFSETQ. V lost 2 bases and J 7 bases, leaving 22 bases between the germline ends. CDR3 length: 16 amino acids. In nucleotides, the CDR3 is TGCGCCAGCAGCTTAACGTCAGCGAGCAAAGGCACAGAGCAGTACTTC. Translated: CASSLTSASKGTEQYF.

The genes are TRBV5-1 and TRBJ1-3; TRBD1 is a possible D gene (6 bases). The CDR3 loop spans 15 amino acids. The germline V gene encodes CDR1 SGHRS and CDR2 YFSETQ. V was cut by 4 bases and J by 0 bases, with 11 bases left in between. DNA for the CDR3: TGCGCCAGCAGCAGCACAGGGTTCTCTGGAAACACCATATATTTT. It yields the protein CASSSTGFSGNTIYF. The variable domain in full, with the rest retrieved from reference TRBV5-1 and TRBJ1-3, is KAGVTQTPRYLIKTRGQQVTLSCSPISGHRSVSWYQQTPGQGLQFLFEYFSETQRNKGNFPGRFSGRQFSNSRSEMNVSTLELGDSALYLCASSSTGFSGNTIYFGEGSWLTVV.

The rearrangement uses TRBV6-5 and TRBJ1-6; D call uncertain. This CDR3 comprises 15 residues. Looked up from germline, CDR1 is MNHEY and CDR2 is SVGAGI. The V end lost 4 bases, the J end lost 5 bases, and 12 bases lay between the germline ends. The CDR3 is CASSSGRGDNSPLHF. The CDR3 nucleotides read TGTGCCAGCAGTTCCGGTCGGGGAGATAATTCACCCCTCCACTTT.

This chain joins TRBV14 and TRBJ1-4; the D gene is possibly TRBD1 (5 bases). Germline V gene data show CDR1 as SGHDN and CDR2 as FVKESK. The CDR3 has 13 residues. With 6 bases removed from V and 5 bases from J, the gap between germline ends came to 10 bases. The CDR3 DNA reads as TGTGCCAGCAGTTGGCAGGGAAATGAAAAACTGTTTTTT. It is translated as CASSWQGNEKLFF.

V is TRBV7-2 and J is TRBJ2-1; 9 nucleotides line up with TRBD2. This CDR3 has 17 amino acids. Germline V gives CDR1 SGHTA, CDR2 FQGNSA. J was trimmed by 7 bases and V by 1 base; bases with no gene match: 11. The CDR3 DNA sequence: TGTGCCAGCAGCTTAGTTGGCGGGGGGGCGTGGCGGAATGAGCAGTTCTTC. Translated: CASSLVGGGAWRNEQFF.

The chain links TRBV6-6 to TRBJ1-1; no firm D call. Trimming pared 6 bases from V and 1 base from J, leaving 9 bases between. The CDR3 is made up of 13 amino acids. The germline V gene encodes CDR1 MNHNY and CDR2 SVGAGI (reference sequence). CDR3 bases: TGTGCCAGCAGCTCGACATCGAACACTGAAGCTTTCTTT. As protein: CASSSTSNTEAFF.

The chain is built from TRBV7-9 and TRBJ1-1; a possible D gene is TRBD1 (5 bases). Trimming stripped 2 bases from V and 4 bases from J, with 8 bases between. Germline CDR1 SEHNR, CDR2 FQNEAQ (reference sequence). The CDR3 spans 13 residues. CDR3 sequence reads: CASSLQGGTEAFF. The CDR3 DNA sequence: TGTGCCAGCAGCTTACAGGGCGGCACTGAAGCTTTCTTT.

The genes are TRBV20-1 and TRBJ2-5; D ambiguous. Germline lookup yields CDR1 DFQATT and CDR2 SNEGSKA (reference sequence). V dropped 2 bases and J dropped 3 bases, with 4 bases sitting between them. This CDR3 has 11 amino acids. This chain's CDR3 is CSARQKETQYF. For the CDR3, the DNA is TGCAGTGCTAGACAGAAAGAGACCCAGTACTTC.

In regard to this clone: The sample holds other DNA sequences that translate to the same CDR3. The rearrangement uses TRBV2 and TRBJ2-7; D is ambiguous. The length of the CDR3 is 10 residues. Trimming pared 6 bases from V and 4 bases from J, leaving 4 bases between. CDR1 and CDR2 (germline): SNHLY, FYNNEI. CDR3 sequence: CASSGYEQYF. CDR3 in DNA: TGTGCCAGCAGCGGGTACGAGCAGTACTTC.

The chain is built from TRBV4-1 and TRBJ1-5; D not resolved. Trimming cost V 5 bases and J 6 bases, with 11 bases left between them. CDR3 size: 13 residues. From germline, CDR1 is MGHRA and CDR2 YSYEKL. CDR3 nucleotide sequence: TGCGCCAGCAGCTCCCGGACTGGTCAGCCCCAGCATTTT. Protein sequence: CASSSRTGQPQHF.

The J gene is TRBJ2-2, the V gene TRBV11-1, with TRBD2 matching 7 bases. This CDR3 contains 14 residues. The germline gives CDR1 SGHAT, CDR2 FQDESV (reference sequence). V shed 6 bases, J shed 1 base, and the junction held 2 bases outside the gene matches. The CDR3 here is CASSLAVNTGELFF. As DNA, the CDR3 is TGTGCCAGCAGTCTAGCGGTGAACACCGGGGAGCTGTTTTTT.

CDR3 bases: TGTGCCAGCAGTCTAAGACTAGCGGGGGCCCTATACAATGAGCAGTTCTTC. As protein: CASSLRLAGALYNEQFF. The chain couples TRBV27 to TRBJ2-1, with 12 bases matching TRBD2. Germline V lookup: CDR1 MNHEY, CDR2 SMNVEV (reference sequence). The CDR3 consists of 17 residues. Losses at the gene ends were 5 bases for V and 4 bases for J; bases not matched to a gene: 9.

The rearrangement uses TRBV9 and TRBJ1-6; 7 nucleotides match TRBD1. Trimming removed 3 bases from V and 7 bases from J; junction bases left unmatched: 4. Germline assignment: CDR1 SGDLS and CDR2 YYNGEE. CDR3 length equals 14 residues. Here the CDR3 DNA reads TGTGCCAGCAGCGCCGGACAGGCCAATTCACCCCTCCACTTT. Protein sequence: CASSAGQANSPLHF.